These 10 T cell receptor beta chains were sequenced from one sample in a study of blood T cell repertoires in COVID-19. Produced via immunoSEQ multiplex PCR; TCRdb's table is partial and in-frame only. Among some 120,000 clones listed, less than 85% were seen once. Sequencing was done on a sample of peripheral blood. These receptor sequences come from a human donor with acute or convalescent COVID-19. The donor label of this sample is uncertain.

As regards this clone: This specimen includes other DNA sequences encoding the same CDR3. This rearrangement joins TRBV14 to TRBJ2-5, with D perhaps matching TRBD2 (6 bases). V lost 3 bases to trimming and J lost 5 bases, with 7 bases between them. CDR3 size: 12 residues. The germline gives CDR1 SGHDN, CDR2 FVKESK. The CDR3 reads CASSQGRETQYF. The CDR3 DNA follows: TGTGCCAGCAGCCAGGGGAGGGAGACCCAGTACTTC.

The CDR3 reads CASGQGNTGELFF. The CDR3 bases are TGCGCCTCCGGACAGGGGAACACCGGGGAGCTGTTTTTT. The chain is built from TRBV5-1 and TRBJ2-2; TRBD1 matches 8 bases. The V and J ends lost 10 bases and 1 base, in that order; junction bases with no gene match: 3. Germline CDR1 reads SGHRS; CDR2 reads YFSETQ. CDR3 length equals 13 residues.

DNA for the CDR3: TGTGCCAGCAGCCCTTCGGGACAGTCGCCTAACTATGGCTACACCTTC. Protein: CASSPSGQSPNYGYTF. V gene TRBV9 combines with J gene TRBJ1-2, with TRBD1 matching over 7 bases. The V gene end was trimmed by 4 bases and the J gene end by 0 bases; junction bases not matched to a gene: 9. The CDR3 is 16 amino acids. Germline CDR1 SGDLS, CDR2 YYNGEE.

The CDR3 bases are TGTGCCAGCAGCCAATTCTTTCGGCAGGGGCTATCCACAGATACGCAGTATTTT. Translating it yields CASSQFFRQGLSTDTQYF. The rearrangement links TRBV3-1 (or the pseudogene TRBV3-2) to TRBJ2-3; a weak D match, TRBD1 (6 bases). There are 18 residues in the CDR3. V lost 2 bases and J lost 2, with 20 bases in between. The germline gives CDR1 LGHDT, CDR2 YNNKEL (reference sequence).

This rearrangement joins TRBV7-3 to TRBJ2-3; TRBD2 matches 9 bases. CDR1 and CDR2 from the germline V gene are SGHTA and FQGTGA. After removal of 2 bases from V and 9 bases from J, the junction contained 3 bases not matched to a gene. CDR3 size: 13 residues. CDR3 region: CASSLAGGQTQYF. In DNA, the CDR3 is TGTGCCAGCAGCTTAGCGGGGGGGCAGACGCAGTATTTT.

The rearrangement uses TRBV18 and TRBJ1-5; D gene unclear. Trimming removed 5 bases from V and 9 bases from J, with 14 bases in between. The CDR3 loop spans 13 amino acids. Germline CDR1 KGHSH, CDR2 LQKENI. CDR3 sequence: CASSDEEFRPQHF. Here the CDR3 DNA reads TGTGCCAGCTCAGATGAGGAATTCAGGCCCCAGCATTTT.

The chain uses TRBV5-1 and TRBJ2-2, with 11 bases fitting TRBD1. The CDR3 is 18 amino acids. From germline, CDR1 is SGHRS and CDR2 YFSETQ. The ends lost 4 bases at V and 0 bases at J; junction bases unmatched: 8. The CDR3 nucleotides read TGCGCCAGCAGCCAATGGGGGACAGGGGGTTCGAACACCGGGGAGCTGTTTTTT. Protein: CASSQWGTGGSNTGELFF.

This clone was counted between two and nine times. The rearrangement uses TRBV27 and TRBJ2-7, with a weak D call TRBD1 (6 bases). The V and J ends lost 3 bases and 7 bases respectively, with 13 bases between them. Germline V gene sequence: CDR1 MNHEY, CDR2 SMNVEV (reference sequence). This CDR3 comprises 13 residues. The CDR3 DNA follows: TGTGCCAGCAGTTTTAGTGGGGGCTGGGAGCAGTACTTC. Residues: CASSFSGGWEQYF.

The chain is built from TRBV6-4 and TRBJ2-2, with a weak D call TRBD1 (6 bases). The CDR3 runs to 16 residues. CDR1 MRHNA and CDR2 SNTAGT come from the germline V gene. V lost 6 bases and J 2 bases, leaving 16 bases between the germline ends. CDR3 loop: CASSPRAGVNTGELFF. In nucleotides, the CDR3 is TGTGCCAGCAGCCCCAGGGCAGGGGTCAACACCGGGGAGCTGTTTTTT.

V is TRBV3-1 (or the pseudogene TRBV3-2) and J is TRBJ1-1; 9 bases fit TRBD1. There are 16 residues in the CDR3. The V gene end was trimmed by 4 bases and the J gene end by 4 bases; junction bases not matched to a gene: 10. CDR1 is LGHDT, CDR2 YNNKEL, per germline (reference sequence). The CDR3 region has the DNA TGTGCCAGCAGCCCTCGGACAGGGGTATTTGGCACTGAAGCTTTCTTT. Residues: CASSPRTGVFGTEAFF.